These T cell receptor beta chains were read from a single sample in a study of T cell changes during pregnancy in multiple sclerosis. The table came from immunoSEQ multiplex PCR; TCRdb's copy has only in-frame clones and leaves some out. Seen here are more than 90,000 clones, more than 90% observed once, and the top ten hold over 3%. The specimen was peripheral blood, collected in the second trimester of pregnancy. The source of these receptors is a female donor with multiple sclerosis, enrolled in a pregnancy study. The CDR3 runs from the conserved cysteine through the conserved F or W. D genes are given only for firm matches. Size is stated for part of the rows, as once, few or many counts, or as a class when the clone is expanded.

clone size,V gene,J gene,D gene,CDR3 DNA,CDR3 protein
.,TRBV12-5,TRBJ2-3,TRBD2,TGTGCTAGTGCAGAGAGTTCAAGCGGGGCTAGCACAGATACGCAGTATTTT,CASAESSSGASTDTQYF
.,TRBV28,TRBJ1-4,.,TGTGCCAGCAGTTTAATGGAGATGGGTGAAAAACTGTTTTTT,CASSLMEMGEKLFF
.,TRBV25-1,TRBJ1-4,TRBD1,TGTGCCAGCAGTGAATCGCCAGGGGGCCGAAAACTGTTTTTT,CASSESPGGRKLFF
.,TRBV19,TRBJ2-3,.,TGTGCCAGTAGTATGACTACGTTAATCCATACGCAGTATTTT,CASSMTTLIHTQYF
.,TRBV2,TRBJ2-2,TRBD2,TGTGCCAGCAGTGAAGCTTTCGTCGGGAGGACCGGGGAGCTGTTTTTT,CASSEAFVGRTGELFF
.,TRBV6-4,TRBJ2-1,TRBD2,TGTGCCAGCAGTAACGGACTAGCGGCCTACAATGAGCAGTTCTTC,CASSNGLAAYNEQFF
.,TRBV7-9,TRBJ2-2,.,TGTGCCAGCAGCTTCGGACAGGCGGGGACCGGGGAGCTGTTTTTT,CASSFGQAGTGELFF
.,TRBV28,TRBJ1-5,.,TGTGCCAGCAGTCCACAGGTTTCCGTAACGTCGGATCAGCCCCAGCATTTT,CASSPQVSVTSDQPQHF
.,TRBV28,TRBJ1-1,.,TGTGCCAGCAGGACCGGGGGGCGCAGGGGAAACACTGAAGCTTTCTTT,CASRTGGRRGNTEAFF
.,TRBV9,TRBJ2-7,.,TGTGCCAGCAGCGTAGAATCAGGGGGGACCTACGAGCAGTACTTC,CASSVESGGTYEQYF
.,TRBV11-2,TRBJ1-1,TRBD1,TGTGCCAGCAGCTTAGGCGCAGGGGGCGTTGAAGCTTTCTTT,CASSLGAGGVEAFF
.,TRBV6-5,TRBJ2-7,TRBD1,TGTGCCAGCAGCCCCGGACAGGATGGGGCCTACGAGCAGTACTTC,CASSPGQDGAYEQYF
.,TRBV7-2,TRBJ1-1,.,TGTGCCAGCAGCTTAGCGCACAGTTTGAACACTGAAGCTTTCTTT,CASSLAHSLNTEAFF
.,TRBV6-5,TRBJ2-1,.,TGTGCCAGCAGTTTCCGACTGGAAAATGAGCAGTTCTTC,CASSFRLENEQFF
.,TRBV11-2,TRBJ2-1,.,TGTGCCAGCAGCACCTCCAGGGTGGCGAGTGAGCAGTTCTTC,CASSTSRVASEQFF
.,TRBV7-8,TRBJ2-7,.,TGTGCCAGCAGCTTATTTGAGGGAAGACACTACGAGCAGTACTTC,CASSLFEGRHYEQYF
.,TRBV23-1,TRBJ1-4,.,TGCGCCAGCAGTCAATCCAGGGGAAGTAGGGAAAAACTGTTTTTT,CASSQSRGSREKLFF
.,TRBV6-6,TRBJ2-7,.,TGTGCCAGCAATCCGAGCCCCTACGAGCAGTACTTC,CASNPSPYEQYF
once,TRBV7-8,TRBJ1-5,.,TGTGCCAGCAGCCCGGACCCGGACAGAACGAATCAGCCCCAGCATTTT,CASSPDPDRTNQPQHF
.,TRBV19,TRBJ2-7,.,TGTGCCAGTGGTGGGCAATCAACCTACGAGCAGTACTTC,CASGGQSTYEQYF
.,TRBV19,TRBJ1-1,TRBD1,TGTGCCAGTAGAAACGACAGGGTGGTCAGGGACACTGAAGCTTTCTTT,CASRNDRVVRDTEAFF
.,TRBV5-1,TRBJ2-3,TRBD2,TGCGCCAGCAGCTTGGACCCTAGCGGGAGGGCCGGAGATACGCAGTATTTT,CASSLDPSGRAGDTQYF
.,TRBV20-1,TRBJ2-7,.,TGCAGTGCTATATCCCCAGGGGCGAAGTACTTC,CSAISPGAKYF
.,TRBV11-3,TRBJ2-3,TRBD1,TGTGCCAGCAGCCCAGGACAGGGTGTAGATACGCAGTATTTT,CASSPGQGVDTQYF
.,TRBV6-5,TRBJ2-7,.,TGTGCCAGCAGTTACTCGAGTTTACAGAACTACGAGCAGTACTTC,CASSYSSLQNYEQYF
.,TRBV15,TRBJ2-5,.,TGTGCCACCAGCTCTCCGGGCGGGCTAGGAGAGACCCAGTACTTC,CATSSPGGLGETQYF
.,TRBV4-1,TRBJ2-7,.,TGCGCCAGCAGCCCAGGCCCGTTACAGGGCCCGAAATCCTACGAGCAGTACTTC,CASSPGPLQGPKSYEQYF
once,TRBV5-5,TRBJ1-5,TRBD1,TGTGCCAGCAGCCCCGGGACAGGGTCTGGCCAGCCCCAGCATTTT,CASSPGTGSGQPQHF
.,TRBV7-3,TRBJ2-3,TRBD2,TGTGCCAGCAGCTTGTACCCGACTAGCGTTAGCACAGATACGCAGTATTTT,CASSLYPTSVSTDTQYF
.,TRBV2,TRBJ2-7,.,TGTGCCAGCTCCCTCATGTGGGCCGAATATAAGGAGCAGTACTTC,CASSLMWAEYKEQYF
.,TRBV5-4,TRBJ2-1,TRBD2,TGTGCCAGCAGCTTACCCGGGACTAGCGGGGGTAATGAGCAGTTCTTC,CASSLPGTSGGNEQFF
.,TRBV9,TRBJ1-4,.,TGTGCCAGCAGCGTTGGGGGGGTTGAAGAAAAACTGTTTTTT,CASSVGGVEEKLFF
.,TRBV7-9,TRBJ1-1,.,TGTGCCAGCAGCTCAACTAGGGGGGGCGACGCTGAACCTTTCTTT,CASSSTRGGDAEPFF
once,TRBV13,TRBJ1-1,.,TGTGCCAGCAGCTTAGTCGGGGTAAACACTGAAGCTTTCTTT,CASSLVGVNTEAFF
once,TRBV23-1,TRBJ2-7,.,TGCGCCAGCAGTCAATCAGAGGGTTATGATGGCTACGAGCAGTACTTC,CASSQSEGYDGYEQYF
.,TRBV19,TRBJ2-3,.,TGTGCCAGTAGTAAAAACCTCAGGGCCCCAGATACGCAGTATTTT,CASSKNLRAPDTQYF
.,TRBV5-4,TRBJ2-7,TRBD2,TGTGCCAGCAGCTTGAATAGCGGGAGTTTATCCGAGCAGTACTTC,CASSLNSGSLSEQYF
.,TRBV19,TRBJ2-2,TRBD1,TGTGCCAGTAGTACCGGGACAGGGGTCGGGGAGCTGTTTTTT,CASSTGTGVGELFF
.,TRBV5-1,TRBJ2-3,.,TGCGCCAGCAGCCAAACTAGGAGAGCCACAGATACGCAGTATTTT,CASSQTRRATDTQYF
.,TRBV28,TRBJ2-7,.,TGTGCCAGCAGCCCTTACGTGGTAGTAGCCGAGCAGTACTTC,CASSPYVVVAEQYF
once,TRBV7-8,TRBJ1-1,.,TGTGCCAGCAGCTTATCGGGAGGAAACACTGAAGCTTTCTTT,CASSLSGGNTEAFF
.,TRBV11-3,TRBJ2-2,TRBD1,TGTGCCAGCAGCTTAGGGGGGACAGGTGATCCCGGGGAGCTGTTTTTT,CASSLGGTGDPGELFF
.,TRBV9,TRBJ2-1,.,TGTGCCAGCAGCGTAGTGACACAGAGTGAGCAGTTCTTC,CASSVVTQSEQFF
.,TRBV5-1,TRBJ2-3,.,TGCGCCAGCAGCTTGGAGGGGGGGAGGGAAGATACGCAGTATTTT,CASSLEGGREDTQYF
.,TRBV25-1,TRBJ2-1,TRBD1,TGTGCCAGCAGTGAATCTCAAGAGGGGGCAAATGAGCAGTTCTTC,CASSESQEGANEQFF
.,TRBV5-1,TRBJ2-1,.,TGCGCCAGCAGCTTGGGAGCCACGGAGGAGCAGTTCTTC,CASSLGATEEQFF
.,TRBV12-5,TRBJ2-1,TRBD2,TGTGCTAGTGGCCGTAGCGGGAGTGGCAATGAGCAGTTCTTC,CASGRSGSGNEQFF
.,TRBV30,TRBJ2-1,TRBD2,TGTGCCGGATCTAGCGGGAGGGCCATGAACAATGAGCAGTTCTTC,CAGSSGRAMNNEQFF
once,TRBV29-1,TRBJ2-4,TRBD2,TGCAGCGTTGAAGGTTGGGCTAGCGGGAGGGAAAAAAACATTCAGTACTTC,CSVEGWASGREKNIQYF
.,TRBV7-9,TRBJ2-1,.,TGTGCCAGCAGCTTATTAGCAAGTGACAATGAGCAGTTCTTC,CASSLLASDNEQFF
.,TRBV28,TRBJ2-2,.,TGTGCCAGCAAGAGATGGGCAGGGAACACCGGGGAGCTGTTTTTT,CASKRWAGNTGELFF